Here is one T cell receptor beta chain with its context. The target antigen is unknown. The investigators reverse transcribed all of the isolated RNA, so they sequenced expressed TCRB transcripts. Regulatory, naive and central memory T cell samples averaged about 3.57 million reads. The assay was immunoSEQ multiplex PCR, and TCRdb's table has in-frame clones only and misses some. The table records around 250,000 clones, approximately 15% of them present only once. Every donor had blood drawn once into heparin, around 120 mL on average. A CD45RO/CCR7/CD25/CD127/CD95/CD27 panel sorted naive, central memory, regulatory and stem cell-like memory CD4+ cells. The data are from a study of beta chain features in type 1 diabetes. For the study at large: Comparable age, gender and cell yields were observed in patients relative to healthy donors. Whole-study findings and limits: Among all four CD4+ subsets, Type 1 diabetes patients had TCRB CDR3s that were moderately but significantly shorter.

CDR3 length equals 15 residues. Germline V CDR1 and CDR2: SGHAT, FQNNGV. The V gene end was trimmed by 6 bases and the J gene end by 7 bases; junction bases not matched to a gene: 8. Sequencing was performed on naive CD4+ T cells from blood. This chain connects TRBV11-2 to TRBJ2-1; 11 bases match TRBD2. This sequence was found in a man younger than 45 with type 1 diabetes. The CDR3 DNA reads TGTGCCAGCAGAGAACTAGCGGGAGCATCGAATGAGCAGTTCTTC. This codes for CASRELAGASNEQFF.